What follows describes a single T cell receptor (beta chain). Its antigen remains undetermined. Nothing much larger sits one base from this clone, and base qualities are not available. The data belong to a study of CD8 T cells in Susac syndrome (dated by TCRdb to between 2019 and 2020). Study-wide context: Whether CD8+ T cell activation and differentiation in Susac syndrome was antigen driven was tested using repertoire sequencing. Paper-wide results and their limitations: The number of individuals in the TCR sequencing and HLA analysis was recognized as being relatively small.

Peripheral blood CD8+ and CD4+ T cells from healthy donors, Susac syndrome patients and multiple sclerosis patients were profiled by high-throughput TCR beta sequencing. Healthy donors were age- and sex-matched controls. CD8+ TEMRA cells were enriched by FACS, while bulk CD8+ and CD4+ T cells were purified by magnetic negative isolation. Blood was drawn into EDTA tubes, processed within 24 hours, and PBMCs were isolated by density gradient centrifugation. PBMCs intended for TCR sequencing were cryopreserved in liquid nitrogen and were subsequently thawed in a 37 degrees C water bath. The sorted or isolated CD4+, CD8+ and CD8+ TEMRA cells had a purity of 90% or higher. RNA was extracted with the RNeasy kit and roughly 0.5 to 1 ug was reverse transcribed using random hexamers. TCR beta CDR3 regions were amplified with the immunoSEQ multiplex PCR assay covering 54 Vbeta and 13 Jbeta segments. To correct PCR amplification bias, a synthetic template baseline was used for both primer optimization and computational correction. Per the source publication's procedure: Only productive sequences were kept, with reads annotated to V, D and J genes according to IMGT and analyzed in immunoSEQ Analyzer. Clonality was calculated as one minus the Shannon entropy normalized by log2 of the number of productive unique sequences. Public and private clones were assessed among the 100 most prevalent clones of each patient and control. Clones were defined as Susac-specific when absent from the healthy and MS cohorts, from about 970 published viral clones and from other ImmuneACCESS disease sequences. The raw public data were reprocessed by TCRdb itself: fastp quality trimming at Q25, MiXCR clonotype calling, in-frame beta chains only. A single entry per CDR3 protein holds the most common genes and DNA from its merged rows. TCRdb's processing, not the study's, gives the V and J calls here. The sample contains under 200,000 distinct CDR3 sequences, under 95% of them found a single time. Clones ranked in the top ten supply around 0.079% of the sample.

There are 17 amino acids in the CDR3, from cysteine to phenylalanine inclusive. Only CDR3 DNA remains: 51 bases, in frame from the first base. The germline V gene encodes CDR1 SGHRS and CDR2 YFSETQ. V loses 4 bases at its end and J loses 0 bases; junction bases beyond the gene matches: 6. The chain was built from TRBV5-1 and TRBJ2-2, with 10 bases in between that match TRBD2. The material sequenced was CD4+ T cells from PBMCs. This TCR derives from a human donor in good health. The CDR3 region: CASSPTTSGANTGELFF. The DNA sequence is given as TGCGCCAGCAGCCCGACAACTAGCGGGGCGAACACCGGGGAGCTGTTTTTT.